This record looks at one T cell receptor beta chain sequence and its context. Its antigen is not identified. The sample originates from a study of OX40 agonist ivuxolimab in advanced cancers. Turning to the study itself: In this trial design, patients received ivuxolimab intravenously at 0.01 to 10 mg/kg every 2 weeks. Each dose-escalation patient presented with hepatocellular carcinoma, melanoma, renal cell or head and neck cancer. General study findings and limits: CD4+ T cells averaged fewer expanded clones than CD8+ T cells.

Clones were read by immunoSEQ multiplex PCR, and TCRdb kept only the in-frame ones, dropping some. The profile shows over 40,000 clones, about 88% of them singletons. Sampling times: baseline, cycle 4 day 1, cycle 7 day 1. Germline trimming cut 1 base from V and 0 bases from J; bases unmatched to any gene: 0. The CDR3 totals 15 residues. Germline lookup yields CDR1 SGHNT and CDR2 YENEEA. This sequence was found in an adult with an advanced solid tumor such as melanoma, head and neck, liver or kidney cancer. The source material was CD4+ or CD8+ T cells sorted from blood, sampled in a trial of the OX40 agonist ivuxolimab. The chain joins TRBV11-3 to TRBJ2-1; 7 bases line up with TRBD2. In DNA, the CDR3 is TGTGCCAGCAGCTTAGGCGGGAGCTCCTACAATGAGCAGTTCTTC. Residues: CASSLGGSSYNEQFF.